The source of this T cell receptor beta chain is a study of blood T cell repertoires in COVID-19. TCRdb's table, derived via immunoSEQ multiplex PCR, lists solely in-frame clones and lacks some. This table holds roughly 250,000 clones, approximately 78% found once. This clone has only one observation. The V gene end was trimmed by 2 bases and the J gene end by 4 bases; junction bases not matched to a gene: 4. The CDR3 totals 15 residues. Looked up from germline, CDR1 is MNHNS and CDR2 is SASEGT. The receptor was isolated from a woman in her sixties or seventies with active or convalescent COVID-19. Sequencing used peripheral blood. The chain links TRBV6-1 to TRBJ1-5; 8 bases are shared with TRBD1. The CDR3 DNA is TGTGCCAGCAGTGAATGGGGACAGGTTAATCAGCCCCAGCATTTT. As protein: CASSEWGQVNQPQHF.